The clone carrying this TCR beta chain was seen many times. Its matching antigen is unknown. V lost 3 bases to trimming and J lost 4 bases, with 9 bases between them. This CDR3 has 13 residues. The germline gives CDR1 SGHTA, CDR2 FQGNSA. The data belong to a study of T cell repertoires in cytomegalovirus infection. About the study: HLA-C-restricted CMV epitopes, recently identified, and well-studied HLA-B-restricted ones were used by the study. Matching HLA type and CMV infection were both indicated by public TCR beta signatures.

TCRdb reanalysed the reads using MiXCR and keeps one entry per CDR3 protein. Of 680,000 or so distinct CDR3 sequences in the sample, around a third were seen once. The study's findings and limits: Of the TCR beta families, the public ones yielded a cumulative frequency that identified carriers of CMV plus the relevant HLA. The ex vivo response showed dominance by HLA-C-restricted CMV-specific TCR beta clonotypes.

The chain carries TRBV7-2 and TRBJ2-5; D gene ambiguous. The source material was cultured PBMCs, sampled from culture after CMV antigen stimulation. The source is a human donor in good health (CMV status not recorded). Some clones in this sample may be carry-over from other donors' samples. The CDR3 nucleotides read TGTGCCAGCAGCTTTAGTCCTGGAGAGACCCAGTACTTC. Its translation is CASSFSPGETQYF.